This TCR beta chain appears in the sequencing data of a study of blood T cells in healthy people across ages. This CDR3 has 15 residues. CDR1 and CDR2 from the germline V gene are DFQATT and SNEGSKA (reference sequence). The V end lost 0 bases, the J end lost 14 bases, and 20 bases lay between the germline ends. For the second PCR, which ran for 7 to 11 cycles, a sample-barcoded 5' primer and a J-beta primer mix were used. TCRdb reanalysed the 5' RACE reads using MiXCR and keeps one entry per CDR3 protein. The data contain around 900,000 distinct CDR3 sequences, roughly 51% of them seen just once; the ten biggest clones take up about a fifth.

This chain links TRBV20-1 with TRBJ1-6, with TRBD1 as a possible D gene (5 bases). This clonotype was sampled from a woman aged 55-69 years in good health. Material: blood. CDR3 protein: CSARDQAGTFVTLHF. As DNA, the CDR3 is TGCAGTGCTAGAGATCAAGCAGGGACTTTCGTAACCCTCCACTTT.